The 21 T cell receptor beta chains below all came from one sample that was sequenced in a study of STAT5B mutations in CD4+ large granular lymphocyte leukemia. Clones were read by immunoSEQ multiplex PCR, and TCRdb kept only the in-frame ones, dropping some. This sample carries tens of thousands of clones, 65% to 80% of them seen once, and the ten largest clones take about 3.1%. Sequences were obtained from CD4+ T cells from blood buffy coats. These TCRs come from a human donor in good health.

This chain's CDR3 is CASSLEVDTEAFF. The CDR3 DNA reads as TGTGCCAGCAGCTTAGAGGTGGACACTGAAGCTTTCTTT. This rearrangement joins TRBV11-1 to TRBJ1-1; D remains unclear. Germline CDR1 SGHAT, CDR2 FQDESV (reference sequence). Trimming stripped 1 base from V and 3 bases from J, with 6 bases between. This CDR3 has 13 amino acids.

The genes are TRBV7-2 and TRBJ2-1; TRBD2 matches 9 bases. The V gene end was trimmed by 5 bases and the J gene end by 0 bases; junction bases not matched to a gene: 5. CDR3 length: 16 amino acids. Germline-derived CDR1 and CDR2 are SGHTA and FQGNSA. The CDR3 region is CASSLAGGYSYNEQFF. As DNA, the CDR3 is TGTGCCAGCAGCCTGGCGGGGGGGTACTCCTACAATGAGCAGTTCTTC.

The V and J genes are TRBV27 and TRBJ2-4; the D gene is possibly TRBD1 (6 bases). The V and J ends lost 5 bases and 3 bases respectively, with 17 bases between them. The germline V gene encodes CDR1 MNHEY and CDR2 SMNVEV (reference sequence). This CDR3 spans 16 amino acids. The CDR3 nucleotides are TGTGCCAGCAGTACCGTGGCGCAGGGGTTCAAAAACATTCAGTACTTC. Its protein is CASSTVAQGFKNIQYF.

V and J are TRBV5-4 and TRBJ1-6; D is ambiguous. CDR1 SGHNT and CDR2 YYREEE come from the germline V gene (reference sequence). The CDR3 runs to 16 residues. Trimming removed 3 bases from V and 4 bases from J, with 14 bases in between. The CDR3 bases are TGTGCCAGCAGCTGGAAACCGGGAACATATAATTCACCCCTCCACTTT. This gives the protein CASSWKPGTYNSPLHF.

In DNA, the CDR3 is TGTGCCAGCAGCGCAACAGGGGGCGAAAACACTGAAGCTTTCTTT. Protein: CASSATGGENTEAFF. The rearrangement joins TRBV9 to TRBJ1-1, with 9 bases fitting TRBD1. Germline CDR1 is SGDLS and CDR2 is YYNGEE. This CDR3 spans 15 amino acids. The V and J ends lost 3 bases and 2 bases, in that order; junction bases with no gene match: 5.

The chain links TRBV2 to TRBJ1-3, with D unresolved. Germline CDR1 and CDR2: SNHLY and FYNNEI. The CDR3 sequence is 15 residues long. V lost 4 bases and J lost 0, with 10 bases in between. CDR3 in amino acids: CASSVGHPSGNTIYF. The CDR3 DNA reads TGTGCCAGCAGTGTAGGGCACCCCTCTGGAAACACCATATATTTT.

In this sample, this clone turned up a few times. V usage is TRBV5-1 and J usage is TRBJ2-7; the match to TRBD2 covers 12 bases. CDR3 length: 13 amino acids. The J segment lost 6 bases and the V segment lost 4 bases, leaving 2 bases of the junction unmatched. The germline V gene encodes CDR1 SGHRS and CDR2 YFSETQ. The CDR3: CASSPLAGGEQYF. The CDR3 DNA sequence: TGCGCCAGCAGCCCACTAGCGGGAGGCGAGCAGTACTTC. Together with reference TRBV5-1 and TRBJ2-7, the CDR3 gives the full variable domain: KAGVTQTPRYLIKTRGQQVTLSCSPISGHRSVSWYQQTPGQGLQFLFEYFSETQRNKGNFPGRFSGRQFSNSRSEMNVSTLELGDSALYLCASSPLAGGEQYFGPGTRLTVT.

The V and J genes are TRBV27 and TRBJ2-5; the match to TRBD1 covers 10 bases. Trimming removed 3 bases from V and 4 bases from J; junction bases left unmatched: 5. The CDR3 covers 15 residues. Per the germline V gene, CDR1 is MNHEY and CDR2 is SMNVEV (reference sequence). The CDR3, as DNA: TGTGCCAGCAGTTTTATGGGACAGGGGTTAGAGACCCAGTACTTC. This encodes CASSFMGQGLETQYF.

This clone was recorded only once. The chain combines TRBV27 with TRBJ2-1, with D maybe TRBD2 (5 bases). From germline, CDR1 is MNHEY and CDR2 SMNVEV (reference sequence). The germline V and J ends were trimmed by 3 bases and 8 bases, with 11 bases remaining between them. The CDR3 is 13 residues long. CDR3 in DNA: TGTGCCAGCAGTTTGTGGGAGTCCTATGAGCAGTTCTTC. Its translation is CASSLWESYEQFF.

The chain has TRBV9 and TRBJ2-3; a possible D gene is TRBD1 (6 bases). The V end lost 5 bases, the J end lost 1 base, and 14 bases lay between the germline ends. Germline V gene data show CDR1 as SGDLS and CDR2 as YYNGEE. The CDR3 runs 15 residues. CDR3 sequence: CASSTGSLGTDTQYF. The CDR3 nucleotides read TGTGCCAGCAGTACAGGGTCTTTGGGCACAGATACGCAGTATTTT.

This clone was detected only a few times. The V call is TRBV10-3, the J call TRBJ2-2; 7 nucleotides agree with TRBD1. This CDR3 is 13 amino acids long. Losses at the gene ends were 6 bases for V and 6 bases for J; bases not matched to a gene: 4. From germline, CDR1 is ENHRY and CDR2 SYGVKD. CDR3 DNA sequence: TGTGCCATCAGCGGGCAGGGGGCCGGGGAGCTGTTTTTT. Its translation: CAISGQGAGELFF.

The count of this clone is one. CDR3 bases: TGTGCCTGGAATCAGGGGAGCTCCTACAATGAGCAGTTCTTC. Amino acids: CAWNQGSSYNEQFF. This chain connects TRBV30 to TRBJ2-1; D perhaps matches TRBD1 (6 bases). Trimming cost V 4 bases and J 0 bases, with 10 bases left between them. Looked up from germline, CDR1 is GTSNPN and CDR2 is SVGIG (reference sequence). CDR3 length: 14 amino acids.

The chain employs TRBV19 and TRBJ1-5; 10 nucleotides agree with TRBD1. Germline V lookup: CDR1 LNHDA, CDR2 SQIVND (reference sequence). Losses at the gene ends were 4 bases for V and 3 bases for J; bases not matched to a gene: 6. This CDR3 has 16 residues. The CDR3 reads CASSTRTGGFNQPQHF. In nucleotides, the CDR3 is TGTGCCAGTAGTACCCGGACAGGGGGATTCAATCAGCCCCAGCATTTT.

This rearrangement joins TRBV15 to TRBJ2-5; D not certain. Germline V gene sequence: CDR1 LNHNV, CDR2 YYDKDF (reference sequence). V lost 3 bases to trimming and J lost 5 bases, with 13 bases between them. CDR3 length equals 14 residues. In DNA, the CDR3 is TGTGCCACCAGCAGTAAGCGTGGGTTGGAGACCCAGTACTTC. Residues: CATSSKRGLETQYF.

The genes are TRBV7-2 and TRBJ2-3; possibly TRBD2 for D (6 bases). Germline CDR1 SGHTA, CDR2 FQGNSA. V was trimmed by 4 bases and J by 4 bases, leaving 12 bases between them. CDR3 length: 14 residues. The CDR3 spells CASSSGLPADTQYF. The CDR3 region has the DNA TGTGCCAGCAGCTCCGGACTACCAGCAGATACGCAGTATTTT.

The V call is TRBV5-1, the J call TRBJ1-2; D possibly corresponds to TRBD1 (5 bases). CDR3 length: 14 residues. With 0 bases removed from V and 7 bases from J, the gap between germline ends came to 13 bases. Germline-derived CDR1 and CDR2 are SGHRS and YFSETQ. The CDR3 region has the DNA TGCGCCAGCAGCTTGGCTGTCGGGGCAAGTGGCTACACCTTC. Residues: CASSLAVGASGYTF.

The table lists this clone with a few counts. V is TRBV29-1 and J is TRBJ1-5; tentative D call: TRBD1 (6 bases). The CDR3 consists of 14 residues. Germline V gene lookup returns CDR1 SQVTM and CDR2 ANQGSEA. CDR3 sequence reads: CSVKEQGRNQPQHF. The CDR3 DNA sequence: TGCAGTGTTAAGGAACAGGGACGTAATCAGCCCCAGCATTTT.

The V and J genes are TRBV29-1 and TRBJ2-7, with 7 nucleotides matching TRBD2. The CDR3 extends over 16 amino acids. The V gene's germline CDR1 is SQVTM and CDR2 ANQGSEA. Losses at the gene ends were 3 bases for V and 2 bases for J; bases not matched to a gene: 13. The CDR3 reads CSVEGEGRRDAYEQYF. The CDR3 bases are TGCAGCGTTGAGGGGGAGGGACGCCGCGACGCCTACGAGCAGTACTTC.

The chain recombines TRBV12-2 with TRBJ2-4; the DNA was not used to check the table's D call, TRBD1. TRBV12-2 is a known pseudogene. CDR3 length equals 21 residues. The CDR3 bases are TGTGCAAGTCGCTTGGGACAGGGACCTCAGGGGACAATGCTAGCCAAAAACATTCAGTACTTC. This encodes CASRLGQGPQGTMLAKNIQYF.

The chain links TRBV5-1 to TRBJ2-1; 7 positions match TRBD2. Germline trimming cut 1 base from V and 6 bases from J; bases unmatched to any gene: 4. CDR3 length: 14 residues. Germline V gene sequence: CDR1 SGHRS, CDR2 YFSETQ. This CDR3 reads CASSLSGGSNEQFF. In DNA, the CDR3 is TGCGCCAGCAGCTTGAGCGGCGGGAGCAATGAGCAGTTCTTC.

V is TRBV30 and J is TRBJ1-6, with a weak D call TRBD1 (5 bases). The CDR3 length is 16 residues. V lost 0 bases to trimming and J lost 6 bases, with 15 bases between them. CDR1 and CDR2 from the germline V gene are GTSNPN and SVGIG (reference sequence). CDR3 DNA sequence: TGTGCCTGGAGTGTACAGTCGGCAGGGCCTAATTCACCCCTCCACTTT. It translates to CAWSVQSAGPNSPLHF.